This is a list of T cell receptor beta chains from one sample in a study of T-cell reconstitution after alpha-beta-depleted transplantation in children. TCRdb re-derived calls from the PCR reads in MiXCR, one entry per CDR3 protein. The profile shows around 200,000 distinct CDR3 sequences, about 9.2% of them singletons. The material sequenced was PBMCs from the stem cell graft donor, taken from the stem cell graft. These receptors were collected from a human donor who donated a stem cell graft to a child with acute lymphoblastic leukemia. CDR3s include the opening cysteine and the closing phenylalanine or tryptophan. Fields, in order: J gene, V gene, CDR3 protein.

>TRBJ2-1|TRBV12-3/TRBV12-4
CASSFGGILEQFF
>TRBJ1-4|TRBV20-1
CSAAGAGGTNEKLFF
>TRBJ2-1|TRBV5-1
CASSRAGLTEQFF
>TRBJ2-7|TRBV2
CASSERVMKDEQYF
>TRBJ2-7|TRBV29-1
CSVAYRINEQYF
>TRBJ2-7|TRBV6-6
CASSSGGDEQYF
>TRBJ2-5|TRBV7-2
CASSGDRTAPWETQYF
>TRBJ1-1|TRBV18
CASSPGTGGNTQAFF
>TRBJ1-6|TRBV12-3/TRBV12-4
CASSRARAHAPLHF
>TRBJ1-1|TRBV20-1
CSASRQEAINTEAFF
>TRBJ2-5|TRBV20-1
CSAMRGLDQETQYF
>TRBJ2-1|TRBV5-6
CASSSTKRGGPYNEQFF
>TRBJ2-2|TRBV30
CAWSVVPNTGELFF
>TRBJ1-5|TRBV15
CATSRDGSYNQPQHF
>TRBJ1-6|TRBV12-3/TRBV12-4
CASSFGGGNSPLHF
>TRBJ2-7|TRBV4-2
CASSQQDLAAGGAYEQYF
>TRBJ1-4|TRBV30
CAWSTGQGATNEKLFF
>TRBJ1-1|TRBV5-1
CASSPQTANTEAFF
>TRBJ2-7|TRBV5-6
CASRREDTYEQYF
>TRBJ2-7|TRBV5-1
CASSLGSSGFPLYEQYF
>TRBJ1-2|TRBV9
CASSVGGQASNYGYTF
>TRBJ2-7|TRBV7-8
CASSSRLAGGYEQYF
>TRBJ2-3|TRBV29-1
CSVVGGGAINTDTQYF
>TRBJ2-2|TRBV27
CASSTSGELFF
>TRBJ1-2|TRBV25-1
CASSLGQRNYGYTF
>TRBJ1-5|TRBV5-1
CASSLDGTENQPQHF
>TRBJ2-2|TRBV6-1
CASRETGGTGELFF
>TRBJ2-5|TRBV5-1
CASSLGTPGETQYF
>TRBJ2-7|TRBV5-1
CASSLQNYEHYF
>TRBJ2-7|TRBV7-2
CASSLDRGREQYF
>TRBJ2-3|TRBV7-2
CASSSLALGTDTQYF
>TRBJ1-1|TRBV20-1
CSATKQGSEAFF
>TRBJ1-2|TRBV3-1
CASSQEEGRGYTF
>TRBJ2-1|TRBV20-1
CSARRVAESSYNEQFF
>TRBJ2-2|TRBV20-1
CSARDAGVDTGELFF
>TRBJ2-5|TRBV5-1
CASSKGLRDRGQETQYF
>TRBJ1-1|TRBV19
CASSIEGVNTEAFF
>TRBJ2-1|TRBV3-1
CASSQDQGAAEQFF
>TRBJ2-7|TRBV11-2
CASSSLRDSTYEQYF
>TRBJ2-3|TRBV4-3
CASSQEGGGGTDTQYF
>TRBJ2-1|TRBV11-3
CASSLVTSGGAGGTYTRHEQFF
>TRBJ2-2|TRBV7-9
CASSPRAGRLTGELFF
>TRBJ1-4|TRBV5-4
CASSLDGRANEKLFF
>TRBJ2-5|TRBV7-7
CASSLEPLAGVETQYF
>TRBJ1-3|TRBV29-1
CSVPFTGNGNTIYF
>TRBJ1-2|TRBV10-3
CAISTDRAYGYTF
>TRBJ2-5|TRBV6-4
CASSLQPGQGTETQYF
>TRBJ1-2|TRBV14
CASSQDPLGYGYTF
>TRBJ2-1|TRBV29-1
CSVGSQGEQFF
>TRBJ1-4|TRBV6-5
CASSYGTGGLTNEKLFF
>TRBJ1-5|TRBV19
CANTPWGVAQPQHF
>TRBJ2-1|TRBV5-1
CASSGQTSYNEQFF
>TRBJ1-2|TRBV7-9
CASSFRDDYGYTF
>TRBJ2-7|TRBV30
CAWSVGGYEQYF
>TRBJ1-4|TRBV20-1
CSATLDSATNEKLFF
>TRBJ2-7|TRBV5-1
CASSLSGTTYEQYF
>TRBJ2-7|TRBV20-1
CSAGDPGEQYF
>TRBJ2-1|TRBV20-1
CSARGSFRSSYNEQFF
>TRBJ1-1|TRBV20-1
CSARDGVTDRVNTEAFF